The present T cell receptor beta chain was sequenced within a study of blood T cell repertoires in COVID-19 (dated by TCRdb to 2018 to 2020). Looking at the study overall: Samples covering the acute and convalescent phases of COVID-19 were provided by collaborators in the United States, Italy and Spain. Samples came from the ongoing ImmuneRACE study (first 160 participants) plus 1,254 subjects from 6 global collaborators. The repertoires were released in a freely available public database meant as a resource for research on the immune response to SARS-CoV-2. The dataset comprised deeply sampled blood TCRbeta repertoires from subjects exposed to, actively infected with, or recovered from COVID-19. The material from the prospective study consisted of cDNA or gDNA derived from T cells, B-cell-depleted T cells, or PBMCs. Where HLA class I and class II types were available, the types were taken from metadata supplied by the sample provider, not from assay-based typing. Nearly every sample came with metadata listing a de-identified subject ID, COVID-19 status, age in years and sex.

The immunoSEQ Assay, a bias-controlled multiplex PCR, was used to amplify TCRbeta CDR3 regions from genomic DNA. The authors' analysis ran thus. The number of nucleated cells in each sample was estimated by amplification of reference gene primers within the assay. To quantify the absolute abundance of each unique TCRbeta CDR3 rearrangement, sequence reads were collapsed and filtered. For each sample, productive Simpson clonality was calculated as the square root of Simpson's diversity index across productive rearrangements. Imported from immuneACCESS, the table was reduced by TCRdb to in-frame sequences with V and J called. These copies leave out some clones; in studies compared against another copy, an unresolved V gene accounts for under half, and the cause of the remainder is not known. That table gives V, J and clone size, and the DNA gave D and trimming. Here the sample has about 180,000 clones; about 83% occur a single time. The top ten constitute approximately 13% of the sample.

Points the paper makes about the study in general: The quantity of clinical and demographic metadata differed by source and by participant and was supplied without curation.

The CDR3, cysteine through phenylalanine, is 11 amino acids long. Only CDR3 DNA remains: 33 bases, in frame from the first base. V is clipped by 7 bases and J by 4 bases, and the sequence between their germline boundaries is 5 bases long. Based on the germline V gene (reference sequence), the CDR1 and CDR2 sequences are LNHDA and SQIVND. With regard to this clone: Its antigen has not been determined. Base qualities were left out, and no much larger clone turns up one base away.

One collaborating source in Seattle enrolled patients while the patients were actively infected and followed the patients over time throughout the course of disease. Whole blood was collected in K2EDTA tubes by collaborating institutions according to the institutions' own protocols. For TCRbeta analysis, collaborators shipped samples as frozen whole blood, isolated PBMCs, or DNA extracted from either of those sample types. The receptor chain draws on TRBV19 and TRBJ2-1; the D gene is unclear. The clonotype comes from a woman aged 65 to 85 with COVID-19, enrolled during active disease. The sequencing sample was made of peripheral blood. The nucleotide sequence is given as TGTGCCAGTAATAATTACAATGAGCAGTTCTTC. This encodes CASNNYNEQFF.